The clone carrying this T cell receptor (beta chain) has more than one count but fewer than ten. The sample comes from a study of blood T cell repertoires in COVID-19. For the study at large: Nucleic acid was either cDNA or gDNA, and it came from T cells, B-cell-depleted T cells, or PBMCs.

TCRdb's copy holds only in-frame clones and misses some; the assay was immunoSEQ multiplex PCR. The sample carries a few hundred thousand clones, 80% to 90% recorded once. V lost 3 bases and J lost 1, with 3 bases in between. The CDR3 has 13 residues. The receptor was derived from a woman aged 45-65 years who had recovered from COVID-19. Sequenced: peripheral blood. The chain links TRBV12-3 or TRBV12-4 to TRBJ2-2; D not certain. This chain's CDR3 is CASSFGNTGELFF. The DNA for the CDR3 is TGTGCCAGCAGTTTCGGGAACACCGGGGAGCTGTTTTTT.